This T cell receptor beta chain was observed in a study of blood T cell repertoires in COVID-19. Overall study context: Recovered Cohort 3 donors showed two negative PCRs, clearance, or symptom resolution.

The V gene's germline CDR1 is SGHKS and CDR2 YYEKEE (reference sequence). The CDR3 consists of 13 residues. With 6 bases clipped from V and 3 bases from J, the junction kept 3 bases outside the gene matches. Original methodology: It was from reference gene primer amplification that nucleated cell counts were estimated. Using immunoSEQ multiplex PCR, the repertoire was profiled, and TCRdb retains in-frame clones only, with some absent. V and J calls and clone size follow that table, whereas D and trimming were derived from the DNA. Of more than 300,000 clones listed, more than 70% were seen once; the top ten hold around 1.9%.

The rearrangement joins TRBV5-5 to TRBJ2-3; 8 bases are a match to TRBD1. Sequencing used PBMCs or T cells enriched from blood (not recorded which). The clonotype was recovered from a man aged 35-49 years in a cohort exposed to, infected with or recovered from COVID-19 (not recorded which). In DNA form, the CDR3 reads TGTGCCAGCAAAAACAGGGGGACAGATACGCAGTATTTT. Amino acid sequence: CASKNRGTDTQYF.